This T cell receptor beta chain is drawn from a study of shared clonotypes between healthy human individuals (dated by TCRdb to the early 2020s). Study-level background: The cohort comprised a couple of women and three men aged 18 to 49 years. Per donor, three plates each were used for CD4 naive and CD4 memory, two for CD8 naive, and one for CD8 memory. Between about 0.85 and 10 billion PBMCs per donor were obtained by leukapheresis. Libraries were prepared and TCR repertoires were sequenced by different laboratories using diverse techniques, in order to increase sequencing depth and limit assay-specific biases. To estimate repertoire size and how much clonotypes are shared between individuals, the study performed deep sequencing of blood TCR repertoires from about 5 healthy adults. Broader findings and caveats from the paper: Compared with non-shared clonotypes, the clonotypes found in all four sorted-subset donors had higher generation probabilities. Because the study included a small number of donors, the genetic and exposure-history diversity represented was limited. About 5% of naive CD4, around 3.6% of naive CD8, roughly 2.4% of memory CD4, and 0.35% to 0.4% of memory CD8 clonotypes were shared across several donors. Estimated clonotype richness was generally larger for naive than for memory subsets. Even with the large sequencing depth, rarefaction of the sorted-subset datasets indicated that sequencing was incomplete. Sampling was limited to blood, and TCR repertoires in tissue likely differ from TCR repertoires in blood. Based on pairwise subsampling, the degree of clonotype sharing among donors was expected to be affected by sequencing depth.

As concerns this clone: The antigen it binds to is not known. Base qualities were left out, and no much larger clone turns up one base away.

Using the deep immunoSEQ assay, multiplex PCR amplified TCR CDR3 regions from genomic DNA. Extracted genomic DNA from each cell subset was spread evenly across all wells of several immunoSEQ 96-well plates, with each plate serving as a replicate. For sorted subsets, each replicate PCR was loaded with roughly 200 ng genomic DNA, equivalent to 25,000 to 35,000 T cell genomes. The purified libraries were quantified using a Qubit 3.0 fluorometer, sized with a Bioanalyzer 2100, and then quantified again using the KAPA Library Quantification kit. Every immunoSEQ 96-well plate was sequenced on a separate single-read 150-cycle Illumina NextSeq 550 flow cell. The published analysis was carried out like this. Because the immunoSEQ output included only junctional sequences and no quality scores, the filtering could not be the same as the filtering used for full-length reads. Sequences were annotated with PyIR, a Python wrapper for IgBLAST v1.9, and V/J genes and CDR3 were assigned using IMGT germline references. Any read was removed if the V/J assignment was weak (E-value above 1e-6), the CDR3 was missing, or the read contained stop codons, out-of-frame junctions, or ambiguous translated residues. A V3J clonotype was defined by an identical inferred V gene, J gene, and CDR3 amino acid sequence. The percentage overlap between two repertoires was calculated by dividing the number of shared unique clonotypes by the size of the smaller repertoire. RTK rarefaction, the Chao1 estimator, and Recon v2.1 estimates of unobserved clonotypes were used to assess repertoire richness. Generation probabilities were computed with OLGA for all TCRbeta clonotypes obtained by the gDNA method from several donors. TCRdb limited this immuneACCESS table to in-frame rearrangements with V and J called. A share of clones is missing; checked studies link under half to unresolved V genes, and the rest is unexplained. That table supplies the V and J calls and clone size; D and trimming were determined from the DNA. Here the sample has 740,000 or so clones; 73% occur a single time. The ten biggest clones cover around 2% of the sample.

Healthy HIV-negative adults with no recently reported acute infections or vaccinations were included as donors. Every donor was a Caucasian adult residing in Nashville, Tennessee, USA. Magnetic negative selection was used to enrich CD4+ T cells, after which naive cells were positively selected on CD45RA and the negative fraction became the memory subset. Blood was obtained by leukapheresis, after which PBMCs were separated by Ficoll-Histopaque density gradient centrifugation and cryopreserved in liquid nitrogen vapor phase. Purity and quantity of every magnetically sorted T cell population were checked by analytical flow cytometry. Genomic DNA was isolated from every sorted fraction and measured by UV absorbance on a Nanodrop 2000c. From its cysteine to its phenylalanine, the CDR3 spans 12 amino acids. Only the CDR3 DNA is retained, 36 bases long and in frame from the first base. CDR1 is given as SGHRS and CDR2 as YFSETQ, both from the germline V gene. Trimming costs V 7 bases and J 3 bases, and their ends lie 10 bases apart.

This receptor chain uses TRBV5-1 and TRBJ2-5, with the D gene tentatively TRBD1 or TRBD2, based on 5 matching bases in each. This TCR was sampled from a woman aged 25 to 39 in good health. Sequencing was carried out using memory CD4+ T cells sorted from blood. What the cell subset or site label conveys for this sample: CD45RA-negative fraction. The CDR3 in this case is CASLGEKETQYF. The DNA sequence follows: TGCGCCAGCCTGGGGGAAAAAGAGACCCAGTACTTC. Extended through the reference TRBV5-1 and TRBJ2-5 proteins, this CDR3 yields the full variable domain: KAGVTQTPRYLIKTRGQQVTLSCSPISGHRSVSWYQQTPGQGLQFLFEYFSETQRNKGNFPGRFSGRQFSNSRSEMNVSTLELGDSALYLCASLGEKETQYFGPGTRLLVL.